Listed below are T cell receptor beta chains from one sample, sequenced in a study of blood T cell repertoires in COVID-19. Measured with immunoSEQ multiplex PCR; TCRdb has only the in-frame clones, and not every one. The profile shows over 350,000 clones, around nine tenths of them singletons. Sequencing used PBMCs or T cells enriched from blood (not recorded which). The receptors were gathered from a woman between 50 and 59 years old who had recovered from COVID-19. CDR3s leave out the opening cysteine and the closing phenylalanine or tryptophan. The order of the fields is V gene, J gene, CDR3 protein.

>TRBV28|TRBJ1-2
ASSLFAGGDYGYT
>TRBV9|TRBJ2-2
ASSLEGIGGELF
>TRBV29-1|TRBJ2-7
SVEKGQGHEQY
>TRBV4-2|TRBJ1-2
ASSQVLSPGQGIRDYGYT
>TRBV13|TRBJ2-4
ASSLARRGGQNIQY
>TRBV4-2|TRBJ1-3
ASSQDPGGGNTIY
>TRBV27|TRBJ1-2
ASGRDRGLYGYT
>TRBV7-9|TRBJ1-4
ASSRDRAVSNEKLF
>TRBV7-2|TRBJ1-2
ASSLGTGEYYGYT
>TRBV5-1|TRBJ2-5
ASSLFQRGWETQY
>TRBV28|TRBJ2-1
ASKIAGGIEQF
>TRBV5-6|TRBJ1-5
ASSLRRDQPQH
>TRBV5-1|TRBJ1-2
ASSSDPIGTGTGYT
>TRBV5-5|TRBJ1-5
ASSPRWWQQLSNQPQH
>TRBV5-1|TRBJ1-1
ASSVQGVVNTEAF
>TRBV28|TRBJ1-2
ASSTGAYGYT
>TRBV5-1|TRBJ1-5
ASSLAGEGLQPQH
>TRBV28|TRBJ2-7
ASSTKGQGNPYEQY
>TRBV9|TRBJ2-3
ASSARITDTQY
>TRBV11-2|TRBJ1-1
ASSFTGQGAEAF
>TRBV19|TRBJ2-1
ASSTTSGRLGEQF
>TRBV4-3|TRBJ2-4
ASSQGGSGGPIKAKNIQY
>TRBV7-8|TRBJ1-1
ASTFGQGDVGTEAF
>TRBV19|TRBJ2-7
ATNVGEGYEQY
>TRBV18|TRBJ2-5
ASSPVTGFVETQY
>TRBV4-2|TRBJ2-5
ASSQDLTVQETQY
>TRBV5-1|TRBJ2-1
ASSKLAGDYNEQF
>TRBV11-3|TRBJ2-7
ASSSDRSREQY
>TRBV6-2/TRBV6-3|TRBJ1-2
ASSFPPENYGYT
>TRBV18|TRBJ2-7
ASSPPSVEYEQY
>TRBV2|TRBJ1-1
ASSARGGKTEAF
>TRBV18|TRBJ2-5
ASSPRQPFQETQY
>TRBV28|TRBJ1-1
ASSSGQWDTEAF
>TRBV6-2/TRBV6-3|TRBJ1-1
ASSYPRANTEAF
>TRBV2|TRBJ1-3
ASSPDIRRNTIY
>TRBV18|TRBJ2-7
ASSPLSEGEQY
>TRBV6-1|TRBJ2-7
ASSDPGQGSYEQY
>TRBV30|TRBJ2-7
AWDGAYEQY
>TRBV9|TRBJ1-4
ASSVGGYKEKLF
>TRBV28|TRBJ1-1
ASSPPGGLIPEAF
>TRBV9|TRBJ1-5
ASSVDPAGQPQH
>TRBV15|TRBJ2-6
ATSRGDSGSGANVLT
>TRBV27|TRBJ2-1
ASTSLAGGRNEQF
>TRBV6-1|TRBJ1-6
ASSEARAVNSPLH
>TRBV3-1/TRBV3-2|TRBJ2-2
ASSQGLAGLTGELF
>TRBV28|TRBJ1-5
ASSLGVRGISNQPQH